This T cell receptor beta chain originates from a study of shared clonotypes between healthy human individuals. Whole-study context: Per-donor plates numbered three CD4 naive, three CD4 memory, two CD8 naive and one CD8 memory.

The germline V and J ends were trimmed by 0 bases and 6 bases, with 18 bases remaining between them. Germline CDR1 and CDR2: SGHAT and FQNNGV. CDR3 length: 16 residues. The healthy adult donors were HIV-negative and reported no recent acute infections or vaccinations. Assay: immunoSEQ multiplex PCR; the TCRdb copy retains only in-frame clones and omits some. This sample has some 790,000 clones, with approximately 77% found just once. The sequence derives from a woman in her 30s in good health. The genes are TRBV11-2 and TRBJ2-7; D remains unclear. Sequencing input: memory CD4+ T cells sorted from blood. As for subset: CD45RA-negative fraction. CDR3 sequence (DNA): TGTGCCAGCAGCTTAGATCTCTGGACGGACGTATCCGAGCAGTACTTC. Amino acid sequence: CASSLDLWTDVSEQYF.